This entry describes one T cell receptor beta chain. Its antigen is not identified. This specimen comes from a study of T cell responses to AZD1222 COVID-19 vaccine. Findings and caveats of the study: Along spike, vaccine-associated CD4 TCRs were found throughout, with dominance at 160-218 and 743-854. No day 14 peak samples; only post-peak repertoires were characterized.

CDR3 length: 15 residues. Trimming took 2 bases from V and 8 from J, leaving 15 bases between them. CDR1 and CDR2 from the germline V gene are SNHLY and FYNNEI. Assay: immunoSEQ multiplex PCR; the TCRdb copy retains only in-frame clones and omits some. The sample records 120,000 to 150,000 clones, nearly 90% being singletons. The material sequenced was peripheral blood, taken 28 days after the second dose of the MenACWY control vaccine. The source of this sequence is an adult who received the MenACWY meningococcal vaccine as a control. The chain has TRBV2 and TRBJ1-4; tentatively, D is TRBD1 (5 bases). Here the CDR3 reads CASSERAGGVEKLFF. CDR3 in DNA: TGTGCCAGCAGTGAACGGGCCGGGGGGGTAGAAAAACTGTTTTTT.